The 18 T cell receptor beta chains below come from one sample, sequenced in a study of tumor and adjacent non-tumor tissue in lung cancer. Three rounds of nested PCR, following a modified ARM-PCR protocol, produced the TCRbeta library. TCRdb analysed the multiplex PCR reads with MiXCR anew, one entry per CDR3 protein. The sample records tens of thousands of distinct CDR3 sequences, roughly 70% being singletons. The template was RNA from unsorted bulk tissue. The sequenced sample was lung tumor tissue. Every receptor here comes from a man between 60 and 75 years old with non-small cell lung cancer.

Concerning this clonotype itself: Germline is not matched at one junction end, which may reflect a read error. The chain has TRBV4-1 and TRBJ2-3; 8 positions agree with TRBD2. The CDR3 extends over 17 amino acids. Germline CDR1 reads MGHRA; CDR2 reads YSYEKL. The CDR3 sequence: CSSSQVRTGGLTYTQYF. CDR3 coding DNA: TGCTCCAGCAGCCAAGTGAGGACGGGAGGGCTTACATATACGCAGTATTTT.

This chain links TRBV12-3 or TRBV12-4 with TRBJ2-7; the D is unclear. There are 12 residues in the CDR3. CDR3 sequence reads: CVNSLNYYEQYF. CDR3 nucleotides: TGTGTCAACAGTTTGAACTACTACGAGCAGTACTTC.

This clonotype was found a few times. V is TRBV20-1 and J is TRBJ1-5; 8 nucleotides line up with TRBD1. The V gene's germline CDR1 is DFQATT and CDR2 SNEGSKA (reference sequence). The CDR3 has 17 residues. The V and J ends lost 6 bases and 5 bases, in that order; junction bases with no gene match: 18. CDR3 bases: TGCAGTGCACATTCGCAGGGGGCCTCGCCCGATTATCAGCCCCAGCATTTT. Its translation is CSAHSQGASPDYQPQHF.

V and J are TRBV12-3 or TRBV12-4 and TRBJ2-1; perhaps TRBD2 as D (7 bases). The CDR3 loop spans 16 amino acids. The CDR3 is CACGLVGGRLYNEQFF. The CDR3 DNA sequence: TGTGCATGCGGACTAGTGGGGGGGCGGCTATACAATGAGCAGTTCTTC.

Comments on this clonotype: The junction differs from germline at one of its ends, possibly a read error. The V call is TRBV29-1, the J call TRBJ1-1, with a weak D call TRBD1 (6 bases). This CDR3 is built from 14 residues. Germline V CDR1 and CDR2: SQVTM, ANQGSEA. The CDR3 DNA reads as TGCAGCGCAGACTTGACAGGAATGAACACTGAAACTTTCTTT. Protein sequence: CSADLTGMNTETFF.

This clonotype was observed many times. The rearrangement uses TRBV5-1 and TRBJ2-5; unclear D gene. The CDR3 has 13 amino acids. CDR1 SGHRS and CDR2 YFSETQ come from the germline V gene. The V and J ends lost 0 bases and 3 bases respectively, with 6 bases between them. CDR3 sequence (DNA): TGCGCCAGCAGCTTGGTAGTAAAAGAGACCCAGTACTTC. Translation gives CASSLVVKETQYF. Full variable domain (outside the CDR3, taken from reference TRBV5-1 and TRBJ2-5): KAGVTQTPRYLIKTRGQQVTLSCSPISGHRSVSWYQQTPGQGLQFLFEYFSETQRNKGNFPGRFSGRQFSNSRSEMNVSTLELGDSALYLCASSLVVKETQYFGPGTRLLVL.

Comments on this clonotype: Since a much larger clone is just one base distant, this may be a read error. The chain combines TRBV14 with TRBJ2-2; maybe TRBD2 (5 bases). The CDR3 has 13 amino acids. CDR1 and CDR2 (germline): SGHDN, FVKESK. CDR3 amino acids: CASNQGRGGELFF. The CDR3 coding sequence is TGTGCCAGCAACCAAGGACGAGGGGGGGAGCTGTTTTTT.

CDR3 coding DNA: TGTGCCAGCAGCTTACAACCCCTTAGCGGGAGTGGCAATGAGCAGTTCTTC. Its translation is CASSLQPLSGSGNEQFF. This chain uses TRBV7-2 with TRBJ2-1; the match to TRBD2 covers 9 bases. Germline V gene data show CDR1 as SGHTA and CDR2 as FQGNSA. J lost 6 bases, V lost 2 bases, and 11 bases had no gene match. This CDR3 has 17 amino acids.

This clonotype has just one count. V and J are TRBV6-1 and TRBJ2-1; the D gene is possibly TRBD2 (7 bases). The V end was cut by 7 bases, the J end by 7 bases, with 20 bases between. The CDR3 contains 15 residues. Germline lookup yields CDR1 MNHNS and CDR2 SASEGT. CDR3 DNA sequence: TGTGCCAGCAATGCACAGGGAGGGCCTTGGAATGAGCAGTTCTTC. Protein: CASNAQGGPWNEQFF.

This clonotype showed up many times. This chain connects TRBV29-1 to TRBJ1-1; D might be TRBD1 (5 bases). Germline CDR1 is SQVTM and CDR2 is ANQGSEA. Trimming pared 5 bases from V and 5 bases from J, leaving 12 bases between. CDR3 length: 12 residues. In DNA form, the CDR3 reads TGCAGCGTTCGCGACAGTGCGACTGAAGCTTTCTTT. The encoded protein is CSVRDSATEAFF.

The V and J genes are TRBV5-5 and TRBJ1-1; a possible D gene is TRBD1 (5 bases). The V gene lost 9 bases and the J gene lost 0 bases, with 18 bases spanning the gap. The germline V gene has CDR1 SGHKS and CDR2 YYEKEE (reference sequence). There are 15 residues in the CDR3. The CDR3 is CANRLHQGMNTEAFF. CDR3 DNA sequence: TGTGCCAACAGGCTCCATCAGGGAATGAACACTGAAGCTTTCTTT.

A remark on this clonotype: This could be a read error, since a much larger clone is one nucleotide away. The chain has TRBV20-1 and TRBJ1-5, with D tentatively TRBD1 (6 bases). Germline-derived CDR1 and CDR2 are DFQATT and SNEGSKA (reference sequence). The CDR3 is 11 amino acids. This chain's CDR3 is CSATKGGPKHF. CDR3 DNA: TGCAGTGCTACTAAGGGGGGGCCCAAGCATTTT.

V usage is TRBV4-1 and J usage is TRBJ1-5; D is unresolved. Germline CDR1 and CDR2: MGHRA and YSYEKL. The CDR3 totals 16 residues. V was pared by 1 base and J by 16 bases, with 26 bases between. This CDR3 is CASSQAPVESNQPKHF. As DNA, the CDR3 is TGCGCCAGCAGCCAAGCCCCAGTAGAGAGCAATCAGCCCAAACATTTT.

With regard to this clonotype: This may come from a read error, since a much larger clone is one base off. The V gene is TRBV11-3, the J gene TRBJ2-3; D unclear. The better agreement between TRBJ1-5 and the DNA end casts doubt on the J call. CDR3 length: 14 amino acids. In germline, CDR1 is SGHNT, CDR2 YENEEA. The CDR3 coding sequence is TGTGCCATCAGCGACCGACCAAGTACAGATACGCAGCATTTT. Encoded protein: CAISDRPSTDTQHF.

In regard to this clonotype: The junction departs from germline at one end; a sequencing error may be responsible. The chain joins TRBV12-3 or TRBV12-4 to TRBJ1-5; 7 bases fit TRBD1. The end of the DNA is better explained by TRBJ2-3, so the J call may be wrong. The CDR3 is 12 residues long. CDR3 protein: CARSLVGQPQYF. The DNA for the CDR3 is TGTGCCAGAAGTTTGGTGGGACAGCCCCAGTATTTT.

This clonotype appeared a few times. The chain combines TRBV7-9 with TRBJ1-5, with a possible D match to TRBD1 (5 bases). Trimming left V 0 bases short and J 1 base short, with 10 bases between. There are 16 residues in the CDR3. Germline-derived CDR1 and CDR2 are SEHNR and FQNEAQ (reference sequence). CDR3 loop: CASSLARGGSNQPQHF. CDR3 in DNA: TGTGCCAGCAGCTTAGCAAGGGGAGGAAGCAATCAGCCCCAGCATTTT.

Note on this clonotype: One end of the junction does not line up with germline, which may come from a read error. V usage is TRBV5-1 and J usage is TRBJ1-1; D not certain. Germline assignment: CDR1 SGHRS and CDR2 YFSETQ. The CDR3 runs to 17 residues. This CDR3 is CASRPQWAHPSNTEAFF. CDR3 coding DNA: TGCGCCAGCAGGCCGCAGTGGGCACATCCTTCGAACACTGAGGCTTTCTTT.

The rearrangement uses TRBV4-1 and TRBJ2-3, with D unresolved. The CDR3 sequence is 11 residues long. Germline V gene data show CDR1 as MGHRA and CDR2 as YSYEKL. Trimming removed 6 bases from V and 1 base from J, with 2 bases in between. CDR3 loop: CASRGTDTQYF. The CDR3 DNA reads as TGCGCCAGCAGAGGCACAGATACGCAGTATTTT.